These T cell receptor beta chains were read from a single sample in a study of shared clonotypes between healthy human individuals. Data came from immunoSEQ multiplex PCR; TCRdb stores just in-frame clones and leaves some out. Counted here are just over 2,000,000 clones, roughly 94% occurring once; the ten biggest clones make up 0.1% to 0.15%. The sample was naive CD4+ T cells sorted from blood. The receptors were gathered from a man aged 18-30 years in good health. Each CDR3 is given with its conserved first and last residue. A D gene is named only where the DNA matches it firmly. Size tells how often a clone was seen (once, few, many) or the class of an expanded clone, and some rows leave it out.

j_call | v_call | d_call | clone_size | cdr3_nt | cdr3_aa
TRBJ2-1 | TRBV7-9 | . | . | TGTGCCAGCAGCGCGGGACATGGGCAGTTCTTC | CASSAGHGQFF
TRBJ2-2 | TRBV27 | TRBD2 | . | TGTGCCACCAAGCGGGGGAACACCGGGGAGCTGTTTTTT | CATKRGNTGELFF
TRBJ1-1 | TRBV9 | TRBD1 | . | TGTGCCAGCAGCTCCCCCGGGACAGGGGGCGTTAACACTGAAGCTTTCTTT | CASSSPGTGGVNTEAFF
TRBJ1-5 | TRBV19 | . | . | TGTGCCAGTAGCTTCGATGGACCCCAGCATTTT | CASSFDGPQHF
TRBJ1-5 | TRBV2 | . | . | TGTGCCAGCCGGGCGGAAACTCAGCCCCAGCATTTT | CASRAETQPQHF
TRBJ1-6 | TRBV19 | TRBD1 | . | TGTGCCAGTAGCCCCGGGACAGCCGAAAATTCACCCCTCCACTTT | CASSPGTAENSPLHF
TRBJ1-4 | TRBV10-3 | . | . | TGTGCCATCAGTGAGTCGGCGGAAAAACTGTTTTTT | CAISESAEKLFF
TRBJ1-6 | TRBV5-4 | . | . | TGTGCCAGCAGCTTGGACAGGCCGGTTAATAATTCACCCCTCCACTTT | CASSLDRPVNNSPLHF
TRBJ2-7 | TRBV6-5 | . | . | TGTGCCAGCAGTTACCCCCGGAGGGGGCAATTTTACGAGCAGTACTTC | CASSYPRRGQFYEQYF
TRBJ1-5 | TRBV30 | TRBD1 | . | TGTGCCTGTGGACAGGGGATAACGCCCCAGCATTTT | CACGQGITPQHF
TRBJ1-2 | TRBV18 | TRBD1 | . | TGTGCCAGCTCATCGACAGGGGGCGTCGGCTATGGCTACACCTTC | CASSSTGGVGYGYTF
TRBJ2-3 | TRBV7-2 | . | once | TGTGCCAGCAGCTTAAATGCGCCGGGAACAGATACGCAGTATTTT | CASSLNAPGTDTQYF
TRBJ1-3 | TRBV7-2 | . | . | TGTGCCAGCAGCTCGGGGGGCAAGTCTGGAAACACCATATATTTT | CASSSGGKSGNTIYF
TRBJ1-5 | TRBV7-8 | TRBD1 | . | TGTGCCAGCAGTACGGGACAGACCAATCAGCCCCAGCATTTT | CASSTGQTNQPQHF
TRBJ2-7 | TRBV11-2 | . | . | TGTGCCAGCGCTTCATACTCACCTTACGAGCAGTACTTC | CASASYSPYEQYF
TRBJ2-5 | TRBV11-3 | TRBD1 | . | TGTGCCAGCAGCCCTCAGGGGGCTATGGAGACCCAGTACTTC | CASSPQGAMETQYF
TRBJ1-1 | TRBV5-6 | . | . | TGTGCCAGCAGTCTCGCCGGGAGCGGCACTGAAGCTTTCTTT | CASSLAGSGTEAFF
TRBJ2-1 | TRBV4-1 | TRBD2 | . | TGCGCCAGCAGCCTATGGGGACTAGCAGAGATCGGCAATGAGCAGTTCTTC | CASSLWGLAEIGNEQFF
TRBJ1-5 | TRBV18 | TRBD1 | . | TGTGCCAGCTCACCACCGGGACAGGGTGTCGGTAGCAATCAGCCCCAGCATTTT | CASSPPGQGVGSNQPQHF
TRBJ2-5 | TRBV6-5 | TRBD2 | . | TGTGCCAGCAGGGTAGCGGGAGGAGAGACCCAGTACTTC | CASRVAGGETQYF
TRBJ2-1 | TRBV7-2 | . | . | TGTGCCAGCAGCTTTGGGGGGGCTCCCTACAATGAGCAGTTCTTC | CASSFGGAPYNEQFF
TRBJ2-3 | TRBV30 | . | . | TGTGCCTGGAGTCGAGCCTCGGCGGGCACAGATACGCAGTATTTT | CAWSRASAGTDTQYF
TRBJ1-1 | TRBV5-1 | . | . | TGCGCCAGCAGCTTGAGACCGGCGAACACTGAAGCTTTCTTT | CASSLRPANTEAFF
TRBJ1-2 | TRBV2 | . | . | TGTGCCAGCAGTAGGTGGGACTATGGCTACACCTTC | CASSRWDYGYTF
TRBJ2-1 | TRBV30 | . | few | TGTGCCTGGAGTGTACTTCAGCGCCCTGAGCAGTTCTTC | CAWSVLQRPEQFF
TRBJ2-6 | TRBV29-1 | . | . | TGCAGCGCTCCGTTATATTCGCTCTCTGGGGCCAACGTCCTGACTTTC | CSAPLYSLSGANVLTF
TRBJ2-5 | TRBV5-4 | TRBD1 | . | TGTGCCAGCAGCAAGATCGACTGGGGACAGCAGACCCAGTACTTC | CASSKIDWGQQTQYF
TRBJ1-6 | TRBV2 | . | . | TGTGCCAGCAGTGAGTCGGACAGTTTCTTTTCATTAAATTCACCCCTCCACTTT | CASSESDSFFSLNSPLHF
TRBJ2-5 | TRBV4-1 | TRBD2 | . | TGCGCCAGCAGCGGGACTAGCCAACAAGAGACCCAGTACTTC | CASSGTSQQETQYF
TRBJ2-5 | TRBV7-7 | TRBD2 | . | TGTGCTAGCAGCTTAAAGCTAGCGGAAGTTGGGACCCAGTACTTC | CASSLKLAEVGTQYF
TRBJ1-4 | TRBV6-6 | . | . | TGTGCCAGCAGTTACTCCCGGGAAAAACTGTTTTTT | CASSYSREKLFF
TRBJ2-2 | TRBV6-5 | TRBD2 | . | TGTGCCAGCAGACCGGGACTAGCGGGAACCGGGGAGCTGTTTTTT | CASRPGLAGTGELFF